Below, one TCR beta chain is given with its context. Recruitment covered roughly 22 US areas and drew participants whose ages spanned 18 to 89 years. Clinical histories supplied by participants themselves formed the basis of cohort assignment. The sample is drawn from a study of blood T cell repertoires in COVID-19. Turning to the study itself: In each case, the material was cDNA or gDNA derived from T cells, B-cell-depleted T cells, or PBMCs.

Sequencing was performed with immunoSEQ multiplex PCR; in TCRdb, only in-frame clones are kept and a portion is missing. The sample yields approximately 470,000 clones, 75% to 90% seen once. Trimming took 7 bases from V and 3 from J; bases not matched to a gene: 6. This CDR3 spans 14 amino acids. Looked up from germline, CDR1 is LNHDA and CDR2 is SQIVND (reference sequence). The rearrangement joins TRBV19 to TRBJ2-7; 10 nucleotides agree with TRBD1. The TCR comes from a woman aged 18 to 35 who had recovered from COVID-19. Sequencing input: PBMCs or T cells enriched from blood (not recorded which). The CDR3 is CASTAGQGHYEQYF. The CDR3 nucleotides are TGTGCCAGTACCGCGGGACAGGGGCACTACGAGCAGTACTTC.